The rows below give T cell receptor beta chains drawn from one sample of a study of blood T cell repertoires in COVID-19. Only in-frame clones appear in the TCRdb table, and some are missing; sequencing was by immunoSEQ multiplex PCR. Here the sample spans roughly 120,000 clones, around four fifths being singletons. The sequenced sample was peripheral blood. The receptors derive from an older woman with acute or convalescent COVID-19. CDR3s include the opening cysteine and the closing phenylalanine or tryptophan. Each record gives: V gene, D gene, clone size, J gene, CDR3 DNA, CDR3 protein. A D gene is named only where the DNA matches it firmly. Clone size is given for some rows only: seen once, a few or many times, or a class if the clone is expanded.

TRBV7-9	.	.	TRBJ2-1	TGTGCCAGCAGCTCGGCAGGGATCGACAATGAGCAGTTCTTC	CASSSAGIDNEQFF
TRBV6-5	.	.	TRBJ2-2	TGTGCCAGCAGTTACTCGAGCGCCGGGGAGCTGTTTTTT	CASSYSSAGELFF
TRBV6-5	TRBD1	.	TRBJ1-4	TGTGCTAGCACGACAGGGTACGCTAATGAAAAACTGTTTTTT	CASTTGYANEKLFF
TRBV28	TRBD1	once	TRBJ1-4	TGTGCCAGCAGCTTACAGGGGTCCCGTGAAAAACTGTTTTTT	CASSLQGSREKLFF
TRBV27	TRBD1	.	TRBJ1-2	TGTGCCAGCAGTTTCAGACAGGGTAGTGGCTACACCTTC	CASSFRQGSGYTF
TRBV28	.	.	TRBJ2-1	TGTGCCAGCAGTGTCACCCTCGGGACCTACAATGAGCAGTTCTTC	CASSVTLGTYNEQFF
TRBV5-1	.	.	TRBJ1-1	TGCGCCAGCAGCTCCGGGACAAGTAACACTGAAGCTTTCTTT	CASSSGTSNTEAFF
TRBV4-3	TRBD2	few	TRBJ2-3	TGCGCCAGCAGCCAAGATCGAGGACTAGCGGGCTTCACAGATACGCAGTATTTT	CASSQDRGLAGFTDTQYF
TRBV19	TRBD1	.	TRBJ1-5	TGTGCCAGTAGTTCACAGGGGAAGGATCAGCCCCAGCATTTT	CASSSQGKDQPQHF
TRBV19	.	.	TRBJ2-7	TGTGCCAGTAGTATAGATGGCAGGGGCTACCTCACCCCCGAAGGCGAGCAGTACTTC	CASSIDGRGYLTPEGEQYF
TRBV7-6	TRBD1	once	TRBJ1-1	TGTGCCAGCAGCTTAGAACAGGGGGCGCGAACTGAAGCTTTCTTT	CASSLEQGARTEAFF
TRBV4-3	.	.	TRBJ2-2	TGCGCCAGCAGCCAAGATCTTAGGACGGGGGAGACCGGGGAGCTGTTTTTT	CASSQDLRTGETGELFF
TRBV12-3/TRBV12-4	.	.	TRBJ2-7	TGTGCCAGCAGTTTCCTATCCGAGCAGTACTTC	CASSFLSEQYF
TRBV6-6	TRBD2	.	TRBJ2-3	TGTGCCAGCAGTCGACTAGCGGGGGGAGGTTTAGATACGCAGTATTTT	CASSRLAGGGLDTQYF
TRBV7-9	.	.	TRBJ1-1	TGTGCCAGCACCATCGAGATTGGAGCTTTCTTT	CASTIEIGAFF
TRBV10-3	.	.	TRBJ1-1	TGTGCCATCATTGGGGAGATGGGCACTGAAGCTTTCTTT	CAIIGEMGTEAFF
TRBV5-4	TRBD1	.	TRBJ1-2	TGTGCCAGCAGCTTGGACAGGGGGAAAGGCTACACCTTC	CASSLDRGKGYTF
TRBV6-5	.	.	TRBJ2-5	TGTGCCAGCGGAGGGGCGGGTAAGGAGACCCAGTACTTC	CASGGAGKETQYF
TRBV9	TRBD2	.	TRBJ2-5	TGTGCCAGCAGCGCAAGCGGGGGAGGCTGGGAGACCCAGTACTTC	CASSASGGGWETQYF
TRBV7-9	TRBD2	few	TRBJ2-3	TGTGCCAGCAGCCCCGGGACTAGCAGCACAGATACGCAGTATTTT	CASSPGTSSTDTQYF
TRBV21-1	.	.	TRBJ1-6	TGTGCCAGCAGCCGTTACGTGGCAGGCAACCATAATTCACCCCTCCACTTT	CASSRYVAGNHNSPLHF
TRBV28	TRBD1	.	TRBJ1-1	TGTGCCAGCACCCTTCGACTGACAGGGGACACTGAAGCTTTCTTT	CASTLRLTGDTEAFF
TRBV6-6	TRBD1	.	TRBJ2-3	TGTGCCAGCAGGGACCCGACAGGGCCCACCACAGATACGCAGTATTTT	CASRDPTGPTTDTQYF
TRBV4-2	TRBD1	.	TRBJ1-2	TGTGCCAGCAGCCAAGGACAGGGGGATAACTATGGCTACACCTTC	CASSQGQGDNYGYTF
TRBV6-5	TRBD1	.	TRBJ2-3	TGTGCCAGCAGTTCGACAGGGAGAGATACGCAGTATTTT	CASSSTGRDTQYF
TRBV27	.	.	TRBJ1-1	TGTGCCAGCAGGCAGGGGTACACTGAAGCTTTCTTT	CASRQGYTEAFF
TRBV3-1/TRBV3-2	.	once	TRBJ1-1	TGTGCCAGCAGCATAGATCGGCCAAAGGGGCAAGGTGGAATCCCTGAAGCTTTCTTT	CASSIDRPKGQGGIPEAFF